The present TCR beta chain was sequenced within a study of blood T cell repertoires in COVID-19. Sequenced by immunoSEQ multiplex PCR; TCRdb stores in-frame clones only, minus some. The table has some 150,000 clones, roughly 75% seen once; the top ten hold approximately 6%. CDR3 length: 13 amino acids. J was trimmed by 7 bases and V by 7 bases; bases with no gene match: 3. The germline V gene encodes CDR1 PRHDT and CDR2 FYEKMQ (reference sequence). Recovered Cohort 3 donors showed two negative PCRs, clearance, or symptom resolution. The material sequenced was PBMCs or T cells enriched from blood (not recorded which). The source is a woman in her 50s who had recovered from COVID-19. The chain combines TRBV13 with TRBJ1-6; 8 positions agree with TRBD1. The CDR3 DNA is TGTGCCAGCAAAACAGGGGGGAATTCACCCCTCCACTTT. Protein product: CASKTGGNSPLHF.